Listed below are T cell receptor beta chains from one sample, sequenced in a study of T cells in Graves' hyperthyroidism and ophthalmopathy. TCRdb re-called the multiplex PCR reads with MiXCR, one entry per CDR3 protein. The sample yields about 160,000 distinct CDR3 sequences, about 9.4% seen once. The sequenced sample was blood. The receptors here all came from a young woman with Graves' hyperthyroidism that later progressed to Graves' ophthalmopathy. Both conserved end residues are part of each CDR3.

j_call v_call cdr3_aa
TRBJ2-3 TRBV6-1 CASSEAGPFRTDTQYF
TRBJ1-4 TRBV6-1 CASSEAPLQGASYEKLFF
TRBJ2-2 TRBV29-1 CSVYRGGGELFF
TRBJ1-2 TRBV7-8 CASSPGDRQNYGYTF
TRBJ1-1 TRBV12-3/TRBV12-4 CASSFRFGAEAFF
TRBJ1-1 TRBV19 CASRSPMNTEAFF
TRBJ2-2 TRBV28 CASRVQGATGELFF
TRBJ2-6 TRBV7-7 CASSPGQGASGANVLTF
TRBJ2-1 TRBV18 CASSPLGASYNEQFF
TRBJ2-5 TRBV7-7 CASSARTSGWETQYF
TRBJ1-2 TRBV10-3 CAISARDRPYGYTF
TRBJ1-5 TRBV6-2/TRBV6-3 CASTGPFDLNQPQHF
TRBJ1-1 TRBV12-3/TRBV12-4 CASSPGEGWSLTEAFF
TRBJ1-1 TRBV14 CASSPWDRGPNTEAFF
TRBJ1-6 TRBV19 CASQGYNSPLHF
TRBJ1-1 TRBV30 CAWSQGMNTEAFF
TRBJ2-7 TRBV9 CASSVDGRAPYEQYF
TRBJ2-2 TRBV5-5 CASSTTSGSALAGELFF
TRBJ1-1 TRBV2 CASSIRDRASAFF
TRBJ2-7 TRBV14 CASSQALGLLGGEQYF
TRBJ2-1 TRBV4-1 CASSHGQDDEQFF
TRBJ2-7 TRBV30 CAWSVSGYEQYF
TRBJ2-7 TRBV6-2/TRBV6-3 CASSWGWDFYEQYF
TRBJ2-3 TRBV10-3 CAISQMGITDTQYF
TRBJ2-5 TRBV7-9 CASSFLNRKLQETQYF
TRBJ1-5 TRBV12-3/TRBV12-4 CASSRQYLGQGEGQPQHF
TRBJ2-7 TRBV25-1 CASSDRGQSTYEQYF
TRBJ1-1 TRBV4-1 CASSQVGGGTEAFF
TRBJ2-5 TRBV24-1 CATSPQGGGETQYF
TRBJ2-5 TRBV2 CASSEAQKTQYF
TRBJ2-7 TRBV2 CASRDSSVIYEQYF
TRBJ1-4 TRBV30 CAQRGGLNEKLFF
TRBJ1-5 TRBV6-1 CASMWASRGNQPQHF
TRBJ2-3 TRBV28 CASSLFTGPGYF
TRBJ2-5 TRBV20-1 CSARDPVGWAETQYF
TRBJ2-7 TRBV5-4 CASSFSGGYEQYF
TRBJ1-6 TRBV30 CAWSVLGGNSPLHF
TRBJ2-5 TRBV9 CASSDSWTSGKETQYF
TRBJ2-7 TRBV12-3/TRBV12-4 CASSLSWDRVHEQYF
TRBJ1-2 TRBV7-8 CASSPDDYGYTF
TRBJ1-3 TRBV19 CASSTQGSSGNTIYF
TRBJ2-1 TRBV20-1 CSASVAAGVYNEQFF
TRBJ1-2 TRBV20-1 CSAPRTARGYGYTF
TRBJ1-1 TRBV4-1 CASSARARNTEAFF
TRBJ1-2 TRBV4-2 CASSQERQLRTGYTF